The 14 T cell receptor beta chains below were found in one sample sequenced in a study of T cells in Graves' hyperthyroidism and ophthalmopathy. Amplification of TCR beta CDR3 regions used RNA as the template. The HTBI primer set served for first-round RT-PCR of the TCR CDR3. In TCRdb, the multiplex PCR reads were re-called with MiXCR into one record per CDR3 protein. Of about 290,000 distinct CDR3 sequences listed, 13% are singletons. Sequencing input: blood. These receptors all come from a woman aged 25 to 45 with Graves' hyperthyroidism that later progressed to Graves' ophthalmopathy.

In regard to this clonotype: A much more abundant neighbour one base away suggests this may be a read error. This chain links TRBV11-1 with TRBJ1-2; D possibly corresponds to TRBD1 (5 bases). V was cut by 5 bases and J by 2 bases, with 12 bases left in between. This CDR3 region has 14 residues. Germline assignment: CDR1 SGHAT and CDR2 FQDESV (reference sequence). CDR3 loop: CASSKSAGNYGYTF. The CDR3 DNA sequence: TGTGCCAGCAGCAAGTCGGCAGGGAACTATGGCTACACCTTC. The complete variable domain, with remaining parts taken from reference TRBV11-1 and TRBJ1-2, reads EAEVAQSPRYKITEKSQAVAFWCDPISGHATLYWYRQILGQGPELLVQFQDESVVDDSQLPKDRFSAERLKGVDSTLKIQPAELGDSAMYLCASSKSAGNYGYTFGSGTRLTVV.

This clonotype was seen only a few times. The chain has TRBV29-1 and TRBJ2-6, with 7 bases matching TRBD1. Germline V gene lookup returns CDR1 SQVTM and CDR2 ANQGSEA. Losses at the gene ends were 6 bases for V and 0 bases for J; bases not matched to a gene: 14. The CDR3 runs 18 residues. CDR3 protein: CSVLGDSGKRSGANVLTF. The DNA of the CDR3 is TGCAGCGTACTTGGGGACAGTGGGAAACGCTCTGGGGCCAACGTCCTGACTTTC.

Many counts were recorded for this clonotype. The V and J genes are TRBV29-1 and TRBJ2-5, with TRBD1 identical over 10 bases. The germline V gene has CDR1 SQVTM and CDR2 ANQGSEA. The CDR3 extends over 14 amino acids. V shed 7 bases and J 4 bases; nucleotides not matched to a gene: 9. CDR3 in amino acids: CSARDRGGSETQYF. CDR3 DNA: TGCAGCGCCCGGGACAGGGGAGGGTCAGAGACCCAGTACTTC.

This clonotype was seen many times. This chain's CDR3 is CSAPEGFLAGEQYF. The DNA for the CDR3 is TGCAGTGCCCCAGAGGGATTCCTAGCCGGAGAGCAGTACTTC. The chain combines TRBV20-1 with TRBJ2-7; the D gene is possibly TRBD2 (5 bases). Germline CDR1 is DFQATT and CDR2 is SNEGSKA (reference sequence). The CDR3 has 14 residues. V shed 6 bases and J shed 7 bases, with 22 bases lying between them.

This clonotype was seen repeatedly, ten times or more. This chain uses TRBV11-2 with TRBJ2-1; weak D call: TRBD2 (6 bases). CDR3 length: 13 amino acids. V gave up 4 bases and J gave up 5 bases, with 9 bases separating them. Looked up from germline, CDR1 is SGHAT and CDR2 is FQNNGV. CDR3 protein: CASSSGLNNEQFF. The DNA for the CDR3 is TGTGCCAGCAGCTCGGGACTCAACAATGAGCAGTTCTTC. The variable domain in full, with the rest retrieved from reference TRBV11-2 and TRBJ2-1, is EAGVAQSPRYKIIEKRQSVAFWCNPISGHATLYWYQQILGQGPKLLIQFQNNGVVDDSQLPKDRFSAERLKGVDSTLKIQPAKLEDSAVYLCASSSGLNNEQFFGPGTRLTVL.

J is TRBJ2-1 and V is TRBV9; no definite D call. The V end lost 0 bases, the J end lost 7 bases, and 11 bases lay between the germline ends. This CDR3 is built from 14 residues. The germline V gene has CDR1 SGDLS and CDR2 YYNGEE. The CDR3 sequence is CASSVGDDRNEQFF. In DNA form, the CDR3 reads TGTGCCAGCAGCGTAGGAGACGATAGGAATGAGCAGTTCTTC. Full variable domain (remainder filled in from reference TRBV9 and TRBJ2-1): DSGVTQTPKHLITATGQRVTLRCSPRSGDLSVYWYQQSLDQGLQFLIQYYNGEERAKGNILERFSAQQFPDLHSELNLSSLELGDSALYFCASSVGDDRNEQFFGPGTRLTVL.

The chain is built from TRBV27 and TRBJ1-1; no firm D call. Germline CDR1 and CDR2: MNHEY and SMNVEV (reference sequence). This CDR3 has 14 residues. Between the trimmed V and J ends, which lost 6 bases and 3 bases, there was a span of 14 bases. The CDR3 here is CASSPNAGYTEAFF. The CDR3, as DNA: TGTGCCAGCAGCCCCAACGCGGGCTACACTGAAGCTTTCTTT.

This clonotype was observed at least ten times. The V and J genes are TRBV28 and TRBJ1-3; unclear D gene. The CDR3 is 15 amino acids. Trimming removed 4 bases at V and 1 base at J, with 11 bases between. Per the germline V gene, CDR1 is MDHEN and CDR2 is SYDVKM. The CDR3 spells CASSSSEGSGNTIYF. In nucleotides, the CDR3 is TGTGCCAGCAGTTCCAGCGAAGGGTCTGGAAACACCATATATTTT. The whole variable domain, filled in from reference TRBV28 and TRBJ1-3, reads DVKVTQSSRYLVKRTGEKVFLECVQDMDHENMFWYRQDPGLGLRLIYFSYDVKMKEKGDIPEGYSVSREKKERFSLILESASTNQTSMYLCASSSSEGSGNTIYFGEGSWLTVV.

This clonotype was seen only a few times. This chain connects TRBV3-1 to TRBJ2-7; TRBD2 is a possible D gene (6 bases). The CDR3 contains 15 residues. V was cut by 4 bases and J by 4 bases, with 17 bases left in between. The germline gives CDR1 LGHDT, CDR2 YNNKEL (reference sequence). CDR3 residues: CASSRTHGGGYEQYF. DNA for the CDR3: TGTGCCAGCAGCCGGACCCACGGGGGTGGTTACGAGCAGTACTTC.

There are many counts of this clonotype. This chain connects TRBV13 to TRBJ1-2, with 7 bases lining up with TRBD1. The CDR3 length is 15 residues. V shed 4 bases, J shed 3 bases, and the junction held 8 bases outside the gene matches. From germline, CDR1 is PRHDT and CDR2 FYEKMQ (reference sequence). CDR3 loop: CASSSRRGTYYGYTF. The CDR3, as DNA: TGTGCCAGCAGCTCCCGCAGGGGGACATACTATGGCTACACCTTC.

This clonotype was counted a few times. This chain uses TRBV4-2 with TRBJ2-2; 10 nucleotides agree with TRBD2. V dropped 0 bases and J dropped 4; count of bases not matched to a gene: 2. In germline, CDR1 is LGHNA, CDR2 YNFKEQ. There are 16 residues in the CDR3. CDR3 amino acids: CASSQEASGGTGELFF. DNA of the CDR3: TGTGCCAGCAGCCAAGAAGCTAGCGGGGGCACCGGGGAGCTGTTTTTT.

This clonotype was detected ten times or more. The V gene is TRBV28, the J gene TRBJ1-5; D call uncertain. The CDR3 has 13 amino acids. The V end lost 6 bases, the J end lost 2 bases, and 8 bases lay between the germline ends. Per the germline V gene, CDR1 is MDHEN and CDR2 is SYDVKM. The CDR3 region is CASSRAGNQPQHF. CDR3 bases: TGTGCCAGCAGCCGTGCGGGCAATCAGCCCCAGCATTTT.

The chain joins TRBV12-5 to TRBJ1-4; no firm D call. The germline gives CDR1 LGHNT, CDR2 FRNRAP. The CDR3 loop spans 15 amino acids. V was shortened by 5 bases and J by 7 bases, with 17 bases between the two germline ends. The CDR3 bases are TGTGCTAGTGGTCCCCGGGCCTCGGACGGTGAAAAACTGTTTTTT. As protein: CASGPRASDGEKLFF.

The chain is built from TRBV7-2 and TRBJ1-5; no clear D. V lost 6 bases to trimming and J lost 6 bases, with 12 bases between them. The CDR3 has 13 residues. Looked up from germline, CDR1 is SGHTA and CDR2 is FQGNSA. Here the CDR3 DNA reads TGTGCCAGCAGTCGTTTAAGGAGTCAGCCCCAGCATTTT. This encodes CASSRLRSQPQHF.